A selection of T cell receptor beta chains follows, all from one sample in a study of cytomegalovirus exposure and HLA in healthy donors. Sequencing used immunoSEQ multiplex PCR; TCRdb keeps in-frame clones, though not all of them. There are roughly 60,000 clones in the sample, with about 4% held by the top ten. Input material: PBMCs. These receptors were obtained from a woman between 18 and 30 years old in good health and CMV-seronegative. The CDR3 runs from the conserved cysteine through the conserved F or W. The order of the fields is D gene, J gene, clone size, V gene, CDR3 protein, CDR3 DNA. A D gene is named only where the DNA matches it firmly. For some rows the clone size is stated as once, few or many, or as a class when expanded; others skip it.

- | TRBJ1-5 | medium-sized | TRBV4-1 | CASSQELVNQPQHF | TGCGCCAGCAGCCAAGAACTTGTCAATCAGCCCCAGCATTTT
TRBD1 | TRBJ1-2 | - | TRBV30 | CAWAMDRGKGGYTF | TGTGCCTGGGCCATGGACAGGGGGAAGGGTGGCTACACCTTC
TRBD2 | TRBJ2-2 | - | TRBV9 | CASSVGAGANTGELFF | TGTGCCAGCAGCGTAGGCGCGGGGGCGAACACCGGGGAGCTGTTTTTT
TRBD1 | TRBJ1-1 | - | TRBV19 | CASSSGQGNTEAFF | TGTGCCAGTAGCTCGGGACAGGGGAACACTGAAGCTTTCTTT
- | TRBJ1-2 | - | TRBV4-1 | CASSQDGQGDGYTF | TGCGCCAGCAGCCAAGACGGGCAGGGCGATGGCTACACCTTC
TRBD2 | TRBJ2-3 | - | TRBV5-1 | CASSLAVAGGADTQYF | TGCGCCAGCAGCTTGGCGGTAGCGGGGGGGGCCGATACGCAGTATTTT
- | TRBJ2-1 | - | TRBV11-3 | CASSWGGPRREQFF | TGTGCCAGCAGCTGGGGGGGGCCTCGGCGTGAGCAGTTCTTC
- | TRBJ1-5 | - | TRBV6-5 | CASSQDRSQPQHF | TGTGCCAGCAGCCAAGACAGGAGTCAGCCCCAGCATTTT
TRBD1 | TRBJ2-7 | - | TRBV4-1 | CASSQGQGAPTYEQYF | TGCGCCAGCAGCCAAGGACAGGGGGCGCCTACCTACGAGCAGTACTTC
TRBD2 | TRBJ2-1 | - | TRBV27 | CASTRSGGAYNEQFF | TGTGCCAGCACCCGTAGCGGGGGGGCTTACAATGAGCAGTTCTTC